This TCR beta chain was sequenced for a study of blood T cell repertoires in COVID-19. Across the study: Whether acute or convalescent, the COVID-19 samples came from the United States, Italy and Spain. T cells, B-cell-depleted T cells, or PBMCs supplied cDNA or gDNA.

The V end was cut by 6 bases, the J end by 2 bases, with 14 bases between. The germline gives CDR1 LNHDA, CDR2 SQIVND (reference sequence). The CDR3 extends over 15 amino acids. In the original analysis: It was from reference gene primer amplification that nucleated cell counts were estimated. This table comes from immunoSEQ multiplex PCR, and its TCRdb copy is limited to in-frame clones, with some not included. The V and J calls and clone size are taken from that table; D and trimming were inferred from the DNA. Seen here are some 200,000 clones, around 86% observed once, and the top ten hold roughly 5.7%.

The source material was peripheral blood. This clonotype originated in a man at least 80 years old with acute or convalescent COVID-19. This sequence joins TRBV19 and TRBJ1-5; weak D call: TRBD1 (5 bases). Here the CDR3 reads CASSRGGIGNQPQHF. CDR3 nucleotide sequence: TGTGCCAGTAGCCGGGGGGGGATAGGCAATCAGCCCCAGCATTTT.